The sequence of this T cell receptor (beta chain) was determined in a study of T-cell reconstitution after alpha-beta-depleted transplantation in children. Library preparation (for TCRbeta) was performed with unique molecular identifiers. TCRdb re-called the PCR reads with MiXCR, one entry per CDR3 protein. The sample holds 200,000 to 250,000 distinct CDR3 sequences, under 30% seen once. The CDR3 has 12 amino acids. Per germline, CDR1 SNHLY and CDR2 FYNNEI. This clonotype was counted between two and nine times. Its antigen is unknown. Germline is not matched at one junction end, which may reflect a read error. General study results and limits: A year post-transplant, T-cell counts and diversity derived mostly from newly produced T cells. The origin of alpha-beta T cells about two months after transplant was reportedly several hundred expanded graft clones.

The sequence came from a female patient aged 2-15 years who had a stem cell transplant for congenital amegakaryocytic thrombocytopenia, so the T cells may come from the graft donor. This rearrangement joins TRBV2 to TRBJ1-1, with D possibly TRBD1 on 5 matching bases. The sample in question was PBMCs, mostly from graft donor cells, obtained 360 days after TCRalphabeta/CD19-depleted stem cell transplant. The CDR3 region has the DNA TGTGCCGGCAGGCAGGGAATCACTGAAGCTTTCTTT. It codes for CAGRQGITEAFF.